These 21 T cell receptor beta chains were sequenced from one sample in a study of Graves' ophthalmopathy and Graves' hyperthyroidism. Amplified TCR beta CDR3 regions were obtained using RNA transcripts as template. First-round RT-PCR used HTBI primers; second-round multiplex PCR followed. In TCRdb, the multiplex PCR reads were re-called with MiXCR into one record per CDR3 protein. In the table there are approximately 160,000 distinct CDR3 sequences, approximately 38% of which are singletons. The material sequenced was peripheral blood. These TCRs come from a middle-aged woman with Graves' ophthalmopathy.

This clonotype was seen at least ten times. The chain is built from TRBV10-3 and TRBJ1-2, with D maybe TRBD1 (5 bases). Trimming cost V 0 bases and J 5 bases, with 13 bases left between them. This CDR3 spans 15 amino acids. CDR1 and CDR2 from the germline V gene are ENHRY and SYGVKD. The CDR3 loop is CAISESRSGLYGYTF. In nucleotides, the CDR3 is TGTGCCATCAGTGAGTCTAGGTCAGGGCTTTATGGCTACACCTTC.

In this sample, this clonotype turned up a few times. This sequence joins TRBV12-3 or TRBV12-4 and TRBJ1-1, with a tentative D call TRBD1 (5 bases). The CDR3 has 13 residues. With 4 bases removed from V and 5 bases from J, the gap between germline ends came to 11 bases. The DNA of the CDR3 is TGTGCCAGCAGTTCCGCAGGGACGACTGAAGCTTTCTTT. Protein: CASSSAGTTEAFF.

Ten or more counts support this clonotype. The rearrangement links TRBV6-1 to TRBJ1-6; a possible D gene is TRBD1 (5 bases). The CDR3 spans 15 residues. CDR1 is MNHNS, CDR2 SASEGT, per germline. Trimming took off 5 bases at V and 7 bases at J, with 15 bases between the two ends. CDR3 DNA sequence: TGTGCCAGCAGTCCTAACTGGGGGAGGAATTCACCCCTCCACTTT. This codes for CASSPNWGRNSPLHF.

In its sample, this clonotype was seen many times. The V gene is TRBV29-1, the J gene TRBJ2-4, with unresolved D. V was cut by 5 bases and J by 2 bases, with 13 bases left in between. In germline, CDR1 is SQVTM, CDR2 ANQGSEA. The length of the CDR3 is 14 residues. The CDR3 bases are TGCAGCGTTTCCTTGACCCGTCCCAAAAACATTCAGTACTTC. It specifies CSVSLTRPKNIQYF.

This clonotype was seen repeatedly, ten times or more. CDR3 protein: CASSLVGAGTGVYGYTF. The CDR3 DNA sequence: TGTGCCAGCAGCTTAGTCGGGGCCGGGACAGGGGTCTATGGCTACACCTTC. V gene TRBV7-8 combines with J gene TRBJ1-2; 10 nucleotides line up with TRBD1. The trim removed 1 base at V and 4 bases at J, leaving 9 bases unmatched. The CDR3 spans 17 residues. Germline CDR1 is SGHVS and CDR2 is FQNEAQ.

This clonotype has a count of ten or more. The J gene is TRBJ1-6, the V gene TRBV27; D gene ambiguous. The CDR3 extends over 16 amino acids. Trimming cost V 0 bases and J 0 bases, with 6 bases left between them. Germline lookup yields CDR1 MNHEY and CDR2 SMNVEV (reference sequence). CDR3 nucleotides: TGTGCCAGCAGTTTATCGGCCCGCTCCTATAATTCACCCCTCCACTTT. As protein: CASSLSARSYNSPLHF.

The chain employs TRBV18 and TRBJ1-6, with D perhaps TRBD1 (6 bases). The V gene lost 3 bases and the J gene lost 5 bases, with 11 bases spanning the gap. Germline V gene sequence: CDR1 KGHSH, CDR2 LQKENI. The CDR3 extends over 15 amino acids. CDR3 DNA sequence: TGTGCCAGCTCACCTACGGGACAAGATAATTCACCCCTCCACTTT. Translation gives CASSPTGQDNSPLHF. Looking up the rest from reference TRBV18 and TRBJ1-6 gives the full variable domain: NAGVMQNPRHLVRRRGQEARLRCSPMKGHSHVYWYRQLPEEGLKFMVYLQKENIIDESGMPKERFSAEFPKEGPSILRIQQVVRGDSAAYFCASSPTGQDNSPLHFGNGTRLTVT.

The V gene is TRBV6-1, the J gene TRBJ1-3; 8 bases agree with TRBD1. V was pared by 5 bases and J by 3 bases, with 9 bases of the junction left unmatched. Per germline, CDR1 MNHNS and CDR2 SASEGT. The CDR3 contains 16 residues. The DNA for the CDR3 is TGTGCCAGCAGTCGTGGACAGGGTGGGCGTGGAAACACCATATATTTT. Encoded protein: CASSRGQGGRGNTIYF.

This clonotype was recorded at least ten times. The rearrangement links TRBV5-1 to TRBJ2-7, with TRBD2 as a possible D gene (5 bases). V lost 5 bases, J lost 0 bases, and 18 bases lay in between. The CDR3 has 16 residues. CDR1 is SGHRS and CDR2 is YFSETQ in the germline V gene. The CDR3: CASRDDLAQSSYEQYF. The CDR3 DNA sequence: TGCGCCAGCAGGGACGACTTAGCGCAGAGCTCCTACGAGCAGTACTTC.

This clonotype came up many times. V and J are TRBV11-2 and TRBJ1-6; possibly TRBD1 for D (6 bases). CDR3 length: 16 residues. CDR1 is SGHAT, CDR2 FQNNGV, per germline. Trimming left V 5 bases short and J 8 bases short, with 19 bases between. The CDR3 nucleotides are TGTGCCAGCAGCCTCCGACAGGACCCTCGGGATTCACCCCTCCACTTT. Its translation: CASSLRQDPRDSPLHF.

This clonotype occurred many times. The chain has TRBV12-3 or TRBV12-4 and TRBJ1-6, with D possibly TRBD1 on 5 matching bases. CDR3 length: 13 amino acids. The V end lost 6 bases, the J end lost 6 bases, and 9 bases lay between the germline ends. CDR3 DNA sequence: TGTGCCAGCAGATGGGACCCTAATTCACCCCTCCACTTT. Protein: CASRWDPNSPLHF.

This clonotype has a single count. The rearrangement joins TRBV10-3 to TRBJ2-7, with TRBD2 matching over 9 bases. The V gene's germline CDR1 is ENHRY and CDR2 SYGVKD. This CDR3 region has 15 residues. J lost 3 bases, V lost 3 bases, and 6 bases had no gene match. CDR3 DNA: TGTGCCATCAGTGAACCGGCTAGCGGGAACTACGAGCAGTACTTC. Amino acids: CAISEPASGNYEQYF.

The rearrangement links TRBV2 to TRBJ2-7; 8 nucleotides align to TRBD2. From germline, CDR1 is SNHLY and CDR2 FYNNEI. This CDR3 contains 15 residues. After removal of 10 bases from V and 7 bases from J, the junction contained 18 bases not matched to a gene. CDR3 loop: CATQAGSGRRREQYF. The CDR3 DNA sequence: TGTGCCACCCAGGCCGGAAGCGGGAGAAGGCGAGAGCAGTACTTC.

The sample holds a few counts of this clonotype. This chain joins TRBV6-2 or TRBV6-3 and TRBJ1-2; 9 bases map to TRBD1. Germline-derived CDR1 and CDR2 are MNHEY and SVGEGT. The ends lost 8 bases at V and 2 bases at J; junction bases unmatched: 9. The CDR3 spans 15 residues. This CDR3 is CASGPSGQGNYGYTF. The CDR3 DNA sequence: TGTGCCAGCGGACCCTCCGGACAGGGGAACTATGGCTACACCTTC.

This clonotype was seen ten or more times. It may be a read error: a sequence one base away is much more abundant. No conserved phenylalanine or tryptophan is present at the end of the CDR3, so a read error is the likely explanation. The chain joins TRBV27 to TRBJ1-6; 7 bases map to TRBD1. Germline CDR1 reads MNHEY; CDR2 reads SMNVEV (reference sequence). The CDR3 extends over 15 amino acids. With V trimmed by 4 bases and J by 6 bases, 6 bases remained unmatched. The CDR3 DNA follows: TGTGCCAGCAGTTCCGGACAGGTTACTAATTCACCCCTCCACTTG. The encoded protein is CASSSGQVTNSPLHL.

This clonotype was seen ten or more times. The rearrangement links TRBV28 to TRBJ2-5, with 8 bases aligning to TRBD2. Germline loops: CDR1 MDHEN, CDR2 SYDVKM. CDR3 size: 14 residues. After removal of 6 bases from V and 7 bases from J, the junction contained 10 bases not matched to a gene. The CDR3 nucleotides are TGTGCCAGCAGCGGCACGGGGGGGGCTTGGACCCAGTACTTC. Protein product: CASSGTGGAWTQYF.

This clonotype is a singleton in its sample. The rearrangement joins TRBV20-1 to TRBJ2-5; the D gene is possibly TRBD1 (6 bases). Germline V gene lookup returns CDR1 DFQATT and CDR2 SNEGSKA (reference sequence). Trimming shortened V by 4 bases and J by 3 bases, and 12 bases separated the two germline ends. There are 13 residues in the CDR3. CDR3 sequence reads: CSATWTDEETQYF. CDR3 bases: TGCAGTGCTACGTGGACAGACGAAGAGACCCAGTACTTC.

Many counts were recorded for this clonotype. The chain recombines TRBV27 with TRBJ2-7; D is possibly TRBD1 or TRBD2 (6 bases each). Between the trimmed V and J ends, which lost 6 bases and 5 bases, there was a span of 20 bases. Germline V gene sequence: CDR1 MNHEY, CDR2 SMNVEV (reference sequence). This CDR3 has 15 amino acids. CDR3 DNA sequence: TGTGCCAGCAGAGGAGGGTACAGGGCTGGAGACGAGCAGTACTTC. It codes for CASRGGYRAGDEQYF.

This clonotype was counted ten times or more. This sequence joins TRBV7-2 and TRBJ1-3; 7 nucleotides line up with TRBD1. J lost 3 bases, V lost 5 bases, and 1 base had no gene match. The CDR3 consists of 13 residues. The germline gives CDR1 SGHTA, CDR2 FQGNSA. In nucleotides, the CDR3 is TGTGCCAGCAGCGACAGGGTTGGAAACACCATATATTTT. This sequence encodes CASSDRVGNTIYF.

The rearrangement links TRBV11-1 to TRBJ2-5, with 7 bases aligning to TRBD2. V shed 7 bases and J 6 bases; nucleotides not matched to a gene: 11. Germline CDR1 is SGHAT and CDR2 is FQDESV (reference sequence). This CDR3 has 14 residues. CDR3 sequence: CASNPTGGWKTQYF. CDR3 DNA sequence: TGTGCCAGCAACCCCACCGGGGGGTGGAAGACCCAGTACTTC.

This chain uses TRBV18 with TRBJ2-5, with D possibly matching TRBD2 (5 bases). Between the trimmed V and J ends, which lost 2 bases and 3 bases, there was a span of 16 bases. This CDR3 has 16 amino acids. Germline V CDR1 and CDR2: KGHSH, LQKENI. The CDR3 nucleotides read TGTGCCAGCTCACCAGTCCTTGGACTGTTAGAAGAGACCCAGTACTTC. It is translated as CASSPVLGLLEETQYF.